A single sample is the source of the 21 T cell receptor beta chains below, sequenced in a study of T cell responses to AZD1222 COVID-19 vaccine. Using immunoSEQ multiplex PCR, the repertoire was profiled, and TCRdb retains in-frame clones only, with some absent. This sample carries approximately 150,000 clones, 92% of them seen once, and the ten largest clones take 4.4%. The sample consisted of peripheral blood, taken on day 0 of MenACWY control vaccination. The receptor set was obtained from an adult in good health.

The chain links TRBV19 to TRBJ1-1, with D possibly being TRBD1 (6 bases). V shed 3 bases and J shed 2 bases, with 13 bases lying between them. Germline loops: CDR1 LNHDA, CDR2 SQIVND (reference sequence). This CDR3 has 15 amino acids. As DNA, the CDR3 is TGTGCCAGTAGTATCTGGGACACCCGAAACACTGAAGCTTTCTTT. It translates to CASSIWDTRNTEAFF.

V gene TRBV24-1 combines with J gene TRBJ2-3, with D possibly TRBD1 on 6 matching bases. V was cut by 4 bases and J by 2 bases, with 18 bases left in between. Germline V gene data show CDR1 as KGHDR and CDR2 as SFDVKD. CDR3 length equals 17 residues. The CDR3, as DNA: TGTGCCACCAGTGAATCTGGGGGCGCTAGGGCCACAGATACGCAGTATTTT. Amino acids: CATSESGGARATDTQYF.

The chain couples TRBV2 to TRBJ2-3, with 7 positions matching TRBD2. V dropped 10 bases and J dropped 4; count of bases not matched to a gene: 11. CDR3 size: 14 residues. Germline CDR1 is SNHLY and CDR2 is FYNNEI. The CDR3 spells CATRSGIASDTQYF. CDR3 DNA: TGTGCCACCCGAAGCGGGATTGCATCAGATACGCAGTATTTT.

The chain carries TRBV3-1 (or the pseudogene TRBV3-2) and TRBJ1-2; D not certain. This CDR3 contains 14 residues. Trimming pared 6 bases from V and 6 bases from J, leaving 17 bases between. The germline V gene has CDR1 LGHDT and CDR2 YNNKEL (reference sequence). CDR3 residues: CASSPGRLSDGYTF. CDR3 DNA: TGTGCCAGCAGTCCCGGTCGCCTGTCCGATGGCTACACCTTC.

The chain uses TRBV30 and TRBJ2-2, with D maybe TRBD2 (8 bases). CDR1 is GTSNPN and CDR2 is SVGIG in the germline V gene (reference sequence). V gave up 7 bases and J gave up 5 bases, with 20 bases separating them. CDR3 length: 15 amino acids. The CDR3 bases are TGTGCCTCCAGAGCGGGAGCAGGGGGGACCGGGGAGCTGTTTTTT. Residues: CASRAGAGGTGELFF.

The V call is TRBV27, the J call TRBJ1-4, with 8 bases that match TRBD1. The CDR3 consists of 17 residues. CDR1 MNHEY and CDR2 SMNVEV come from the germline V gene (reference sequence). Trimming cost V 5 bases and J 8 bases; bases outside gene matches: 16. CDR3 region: CASSPSQTGTGNEKLFF. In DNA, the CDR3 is TGTGCCAGCAGTCCATCTCAAACCGGGACAGGCAACGAAAAACTGTTTTTT. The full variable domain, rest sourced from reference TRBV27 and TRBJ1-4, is EAQVTQNPRYLITVTGKKLTVTCSQNMNHEYMSWYRQDPGLGLRQIYYSMNVEVTDKGDVPEGYKVSRKEKRNFPLILESPSPNQTSLYFCASSPSQTGTGNEKLFFGSGTQLSVL.

The CDR3 DNA reads TGTGCCAGCAGCTTAGTTTCCCTAGGGGGCGAGCAGTACTTC. Its translation is CASSLVSLGGEQYF. V gene TRBV7-9 combines with J gene TRBJ2-7, with D maybe TRBD1 (6 bases). The length of the CDR3 is 14 residues. Germline V gene sequence: CDR1 SEHNR, CDR2 FQNEAQ (reference sequence). The V end lost 1 base, the J end lost 6 bases, and 13 bases lay between the germline ends.

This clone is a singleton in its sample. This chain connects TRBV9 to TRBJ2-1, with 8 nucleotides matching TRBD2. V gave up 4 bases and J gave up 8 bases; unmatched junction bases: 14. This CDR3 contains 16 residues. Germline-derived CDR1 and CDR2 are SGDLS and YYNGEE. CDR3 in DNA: TGTGCCAGCAGCACCCAAGCGGGAGCGGTTGGGGATGAGCAGTTCTTC. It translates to CASSTQAGAVGDEQFF.

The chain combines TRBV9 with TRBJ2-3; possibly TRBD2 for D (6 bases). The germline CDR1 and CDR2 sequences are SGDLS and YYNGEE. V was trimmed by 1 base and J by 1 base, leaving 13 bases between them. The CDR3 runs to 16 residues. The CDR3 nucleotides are TGTGCCAGCAGCGTATCCGGGACTCCCCGCACAGATACGCAGTATTTT. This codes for CASSVSGTPRTDTQYF.

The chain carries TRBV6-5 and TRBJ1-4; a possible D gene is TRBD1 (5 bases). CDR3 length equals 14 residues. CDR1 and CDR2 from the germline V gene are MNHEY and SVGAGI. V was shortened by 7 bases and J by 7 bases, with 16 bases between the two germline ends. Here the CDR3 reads CASIPIGAGEKLFF. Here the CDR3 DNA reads TGTGCCAGCATTCCAATAGGGGCAGGTGAAAAACTGTTTTTT.

The CDR3 DNA reads as TGTGCCATCAGTGCCTGGACTAGAGAGCTGTTTTTT. Amino acids: CAISAWTRELFF. V is TRBV10-3 and J is TRBJ2-2; TRBD2 matches 7 bases. This CDR3 comprises 12 residues. Germline lookup yields CDR1 ENHRY and CDR2 SYGVKD. V was clipped by 4 bases and J by 11 bases; unmatched bases: 4.

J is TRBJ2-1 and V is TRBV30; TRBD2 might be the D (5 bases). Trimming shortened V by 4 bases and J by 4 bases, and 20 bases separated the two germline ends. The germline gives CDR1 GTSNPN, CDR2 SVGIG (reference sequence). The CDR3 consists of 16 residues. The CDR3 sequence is CAWNLPAGPIYNEQFF. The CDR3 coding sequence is TGTGCCTGGAACCTCCCGGCGGGCCCTATTTACAATGAGCAGTTCTTC.

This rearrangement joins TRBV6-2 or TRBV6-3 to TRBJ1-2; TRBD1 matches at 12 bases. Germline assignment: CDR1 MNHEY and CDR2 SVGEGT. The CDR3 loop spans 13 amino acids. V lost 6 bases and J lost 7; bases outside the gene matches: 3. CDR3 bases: TGTGCCAGCAGCTTGGGACAGGGGGCTGGCTACACCTTC. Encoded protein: CASSLGQGAGYTF.

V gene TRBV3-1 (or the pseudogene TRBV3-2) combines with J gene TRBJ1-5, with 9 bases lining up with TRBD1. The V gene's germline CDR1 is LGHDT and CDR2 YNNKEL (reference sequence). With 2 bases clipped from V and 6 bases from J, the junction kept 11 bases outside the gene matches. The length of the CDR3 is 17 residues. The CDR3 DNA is TGTGCCAGCAGCCAACCTACCAACCGGGACAGGGCTCAGCCCCAGCATTTT. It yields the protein CASSQPTNRDRAQPQHF.

The DNA of the CDR3 is TGTGCCAGCTGCACAGGGGGATATAATTCACCCCTCCACTTT. Protein product: CASCTGGYNSPLHF. This chain connects TRBV6-5 to TRBJ1-6, with TRBD1 identical over 8 bases. The CDR3 has 14 residues. Unmatched junction bases numbered 4, after V lost 8 bases and J lost 4 bases. Germline CDR1 reads MNHEY; CDR2 reads SVGAGI.

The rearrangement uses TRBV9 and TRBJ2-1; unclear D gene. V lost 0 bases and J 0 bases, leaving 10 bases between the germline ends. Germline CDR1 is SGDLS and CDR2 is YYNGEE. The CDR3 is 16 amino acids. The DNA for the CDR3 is TGTGCCAGCAGCGTAGTTGCGTTCCTCTCCTACAATGAGCAGTTCTTC. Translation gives CASSVVAFLSYNEQFF.

CDR3 residues: CASSLSGGKDSPLHF. The DNA of the CDR3 is TGCGCCAGCAGCTTATCAGGGGGCAAAGATTCACCCCTCCACTTT. The V call is TRBV5-1, the J call TRBJ1-6, with TRBD1 matching 8 bases. The CDR3 totals 15 residues. Germline CDR1 reads SGHRS; CDR2 reads YFSETQ. The ends lost 2 bases at V and 8 bases at J; junction bases unmatched: 6.

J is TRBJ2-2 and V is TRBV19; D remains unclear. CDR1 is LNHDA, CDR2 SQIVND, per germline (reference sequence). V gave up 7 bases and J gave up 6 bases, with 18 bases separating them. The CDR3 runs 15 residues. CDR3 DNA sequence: TGTGCCAGTACCCCACATCTTACTGGGGCCGGGGAGCTGTTTTTT. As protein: CASTPHLTGAGELFF.

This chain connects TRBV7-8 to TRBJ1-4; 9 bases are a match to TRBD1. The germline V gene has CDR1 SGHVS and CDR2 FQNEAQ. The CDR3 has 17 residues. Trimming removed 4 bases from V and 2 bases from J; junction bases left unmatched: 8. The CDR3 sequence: CASSSDRGVSTNEKLFF. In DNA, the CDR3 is TGTGCCAGCAGCTCCGACAGGGGGGTTTCTACTAATGAAAAACTGTTTTTT.

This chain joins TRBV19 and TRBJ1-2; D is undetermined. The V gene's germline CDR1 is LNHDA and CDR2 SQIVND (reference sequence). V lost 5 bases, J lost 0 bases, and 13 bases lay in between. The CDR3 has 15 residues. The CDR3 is CASSLSQTSNYGYTF. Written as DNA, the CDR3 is TGTGCCAGTAGTCTATCCCAGACCTCTAACTATGGCTACACCTTC.

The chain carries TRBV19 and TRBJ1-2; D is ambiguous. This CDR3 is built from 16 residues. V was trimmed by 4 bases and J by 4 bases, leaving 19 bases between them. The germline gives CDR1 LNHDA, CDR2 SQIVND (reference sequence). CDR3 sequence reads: CASSTPRAASGYGYTF. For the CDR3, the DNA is TGTGCCAGTAGTACTCCTAGGGCCGCGTCCGGCTATGGCTACACCTTC.